This T cell receptor beta chain was retrieved from a study of shared clonotypes between healthy human individuals. Naive CD8 cells lacked CD45RO, underwent positive selection for CCR7 and left out terminally differentiated effector memory CD45RA+ cells. The DNA input per sorted-subset replicate PCR was roughly 180 ng, corresponding to roughly 30,000 T cell genomes. TCRdb keeps only in-frame clones here, not all; method: immunoSEQ multiplex PCR. The data show approximately 2,200,000 clones, about 93% seen once. CDR3 length: 15 amino acids. The V end was cut by 5 bases, the J end by 3 bases, with 17 bases between. The germline gives CDR1 SGHNT, CDR2 YENEEA.

The sequenced sample consisted of naive CD8+ T cells from PBMCs. This sequence was found in a man aged 18 to 29 in good health. Some clones in this sample may be carry-over from other donors' samples. The V call is TRBV11-3, the J call TRBJ2-7; D is possibly TRBD2 (6 bases). The CDR3 bases are TGTGCCAGCAGCCAACGTTCGGGACTCAACTACGAGCAGTACTTC. This gives the protein CASSQRSGLNYEQYF.